The 6 T cell receptor beta chains in this list originate from one sample, sequenced in a study of CD8+CD57+ T cells in acquired aplastic anemia. Flow cytometry had shown expanded CD8+CD57+ cells in the patients chosen for sequencing. Using genomic DNA as the template, TCR beta VDJ and CDR3 profiling was carried out. TCRdb redid the calling of the reads with MiXCR, one entry per CDR3 protein. The sample contains hundreds of thousands of distinct CDR3 sequences, roughly 50% of which appear only once. Sequencing used sorted CD4+, CD8+, or CD8+CD57+ T cells (not recorded which) from PBMCs. These receptors all stem from a human donor with aplastic anemia.

The chain recombines TRBV10-3 with TRBJ1-1; perhaps TRBD1 as D (6 bases). There are 15 residues in the CDR3. Germline V gene lookup returns CDR1 ENHRY and CDR2 SYGVKD. V was cut by 0 bases and J by 6 bases, with 14 bases left in between. The CDR3 sequence: CAISESPGAGAEAFF. The DNA for the CDR3 is TGTGCCATCAGTGAGTCGCCGGGGGCAGGCGCTGAAGCTTTCTTT.

The gene calls are TRBV29-1 and TRBJ1-1; D gene unclear. The V gene's germline CDR1 is SQVTM and CDR2 ANQGSEA. V was clipped by 7 bases and J by 1 base, with 10 bases between them. The CDR3 extends over 12 amino acids. The CDR3 nucleotides read TGCAGCGCCATAACAACGAACACTGAAGCTTTCTTT. Protein product: CSAITTNTEAFF.

The sample holds many counts of this clonotype. The chain carries TRBV6-2 or TRBV6-3 and TRBJ2-7; TRBD1 agrees at 11 bases. V gave up 2 bases and J gave up 3 bases; unmatched junction bases: 6. The CDR3 contains 16 residues. In germline, CDR1 is MNHEY, CDR2 SVGEGT. CDR3 amino acids: CASSYPRDRGIYEQYF. The CDR3 nucleotides read TGTGCCAGCAGTTACCCCCGGGACAGGGGGATCTACGAGCAGTACTTC.

The chain recombines TRBV7-2 with TRBJ2-7; 7 nucleotides line up with TRBD1. The CDR3 runs 15 residues. With 1 base clipped from V and 3 bases from J, the junction kept 6 bases outside the gene matches. The V gene's germline CDR1 is SGHTA and CDR2 FQGNSA. The CDR3 sequence: CASSLVSDRVYEQYF. The CDR3 DNA follows: TGTGCCAGCAGCTTAGTTTCTGACAGGGTCTACGAGCAGTACTTC. The whole variable domain, filled in from reference TRBV7-2 and TRBJ2-7, reads GAGVSQSPSNKVTEKGKDVELRCDPISGHTALYWYRQSLGQGLEFLIYFQGNSAPDKSGLPSDRFSAERTGGSVSTLTIQRTQQEDSAVYLCASSLVSDRVYEQYFGPGTRLTVT.

This clonotype was counted only a few times. This chain uses TRBV15 with TRBJ1-5, with D tentatively TRBD1 (6 bases). This CDR3 spans 15 amino acids. Per the germline V gene, CDR1 is LNHNV and CDR2 is YYDKDF (reference sequence). V was shortened by 3 bases and J by 4 bases, with 13 bases between the two germline ends. The DNA for the CDR3 is TGTGCCACCAGCAGTGCGAGGGGGACTAATCAGCCCCAGCATTTT. Residues: CATSSARGTNQPQHF. Together with reference TRBV15 and TRBJ1-5, the CDR3 gives the full variable domain: DAMVIQNPRYQVTQFGKPVTLSCSQTLNHNVMYWYQQKSSQAPKLLFHYYDKDFNNEADTPDNFQSRRPNTSFCFLDIRSPGLGDTAMYLCATSSARGTNQPQHFGDGTRLSIL.

The chain employs TRBV12-3 or TRBV12-4 and TRBJ1-2, with D perhaps TRBD1 (6 bases). V shed 3 bases and J shed 12 bases, with 17 bases lying between them. The CDR3 covers 13 residues. The CDR3 coding sequence is TGTGCCAGCAGTTTGTGGGGGACAATGGGAAACACCTTC. The encoded protein is CASSLWGTMGNTF.